This T cell receptor beta chain was identified during a study of shared clonotypes between healthy human individuals. Study information: Each donor contributed plates that comprised three CD4 naive, three CD4 memory, two CD8 naive and one CD8 memory. Study-level results: What naive subsets generally showed was a larger estimated richness than memory subsets showed. Non-shared clonotypes showed lower generation probabilities than clonotypes common to all four donors.

This clone was seen more than once but under ten times. The antigen is not known. Germline CDR1 SNHLY, CDR2 FYNNEI. There are 12 residues in the CDR3. V lost 1 base, J lost 13 bases, and 13 bases lay in between. Sequencing used immunoSEQ multiplex PCR; TCRdb keeps in-frame clones, though not all of them. The table lists approximately 530,000 clones, about 96% of them singletons. This clonotype was obtained from a woman aged 25 to 45 in good health. Sequencing input: naive CD4+ T cells sorted from blood. Subset: CD45RA+ positively selected. The chain carries TRBV2 and TRBJ1-2, with D unclear. Here the CDR3 reads CASSEEWVVATF. In DNA form, the CDR3 reads TGTGCCAGCAGTGAAGAGTGGGTGGTGGCCACCTTC.